Shown below are 29 T cell receptor beta chains from a single sample sequenced in a study of monozygotic twins with inflammatory bowel disease. TCRdb re-called the 5' RACE reads; one entry per CDR3 protein, DNA not given. The record lists about 300,000 distinct CDR3 sequences, of which the ten most abundant hold approximately 5.4%. The sample taken for sequencing was blood. All receptors come from a human donor with ulcerative colitis or Crohn's disease, or a healthy co-twin of an affected twin (not recorded which).

CDR3 sequence: CASSPRGPQGEYF. V usage is TRBV2 and J usage is TRBJ2-7; the TRBD1 assignment by TCRdb is unverifiable without DNA. Germline CDR1 and CDR2: SNHLY and FYNNEI. The CDR3 is 13 residues long.

CDR3: CASGETGSYGYTF. This sequence joins TRBV12-3 or TRBV12-4 and TRBJ1-2; TCRdb's D call of TRBD1 is untestable without DNA. The CDR3 totals 13 residues.

V usage is TRBV27 and J usage is TRBJ2-2; the TCRdb D gene call, TRBD1, has no DNA to confirm it. Germline V gene lookup returns CDR1 MNHEY and CDR2 SMNVEV (reference sequence). The CDR3 extends over 16 amino acids. The CDR3 is CASSLGQGMNTGELFF.

The CDR3 loop is CASSQGPDTQYF. The chain joins TRBV4-3 to TRBJ2-3. From germline, CDR1 is LGHNA and CDR2 YSLEER. The CDR3 is 12 amino acids.

This chain's CDR3 is CASSQDTVITYEQYF. The rearrangement joins TRBV4-3 to TRBJ2-7. Germline-derived CDR1 and CDR2 are LGHNA and YSLEER. The CDR3 is made up of 15 amino acids.

The chain has TRBV7-7 and TRBJ2-3; there is no DNA to check the TCRdb D call of TRBD2. There are 14 residues in the CDR3. Germline lookup yields CDR1 SSHAT and CDR2 FNYEAQ (reference sequence). CDR3 in amino acids: CASGRAGETDTQYF.

The rearrangement uses TRBV18 and TRBJ2-3. The CDR3 runs 14 residues. Per germline, CDR1 KGHSH and CDR2 LQKENI. The CDR3 reads CASSPPVEADTQYF.

The V call is TRBV6-2 or TRBV6-3, the J call TRBJ1-5. The CDR3 runs 15 residues. From germline, CDR1 is MNHEY and CDR2 SVGEGT. The CDR3 loop is CASNELRSSNQPQHF.

The rearrangement uses TRBV7-2 and TRBJ2-7; TCRdb's D call, TRBD1, is unchecked because there is no DNA. The length of the CDR3 is 15 residues. Germline V gene lookup returns CDR1 SGHTA and CDR2 FQGNSA. CDR3: CASSFVTGGSYEQYF.

The chain combines TRBV6-5 with TRBJ2-3. CDR3 length: 14 amino acids. CDR1 is MNHEY, CDR2 SVGAGI, per germline. This CDR3 reads CASSYAGVTDTQYF.

The genes are TRBV27 and TRBJ2-2; TCRdb indicates TRBD1, and absent DNA this call remains unverified. This CDR3 region has 14 residues. Germline V gives CDR1 MNHEY, CDR2 SMNVEV (reference sequence). This CDR3 reads CASSGGGFTGELFF.

The CDR3 sequence is CASRILGTGELFF. V is TRBV6-6 and J is TRBJ2-2. Germline V lookup: CDR1 MNHNY, CDR2 SVGAGI (reference sequence). CDR3 size: 13 residues.

The chain's CDR3 is CASSLVGSGLQETQYF. The chain uses TRBV5-1 and TRBJ2-5; TCRdb calls TRBD2, which cannot be checked without DNA. The CDR3 is 16 residues long. Germline CDR1 reads SGHRS; CDR2 reads YFSETQ.

The chain employs TRBV7-9 and TRBJ2-7. Germline V gives CDR1 SEHNR, CDR2 FQNEAQ (reference sequence). The CDR3 consists of 11 residues. The CDR3 spells CASSFLGEQYF.

The chain uses TRBV14 and TRBJ1-2; the TRBD1 assignment by TCRdb is unverifiable without DNA. CDR3 size: 16 residues. Germline CDR1 SGHDN, CDR2 FVKESK. The CDR3: CASSQRFDRANYGYTF.

The rearrangement joins TRBV20-1 to TRBJ2-1. CDR1 is DFQATT, CDR2 SNEGSKA, per germline (reference sequence). The CDR3 covers 15 residues. CDR3 amino acids: CSARDFSSHYNEQFF.

This chain uses TRBV12-3 or TRBV12-4 with TRBJ1-3; the D call of TRBD1 rests on TCRdb alone, since no DNA is present to check it. This CDR3 spans 14 amino acids. The CDR3: CASDTGGAGNTIYF.

V usage is TRBV14 and J usage is TRBJ2-2; TCRdb's D gene call, TRBD1, goes unchecked for lack of DNA. CDR1 and CDR2 (germline): SGHDN, FVKESK. The CDR3 sequence is 14 residues long. This CDR3 is CVSSPPRGTGELFF. The full variable domain, rest sourced from reference TRBV14 and TRBJ2-2, is EAGVTQFPSHSVIEKGQTVTLRCDPISGHDNLYWYRRVMGKEIKFLLHFVKESKQDESGMPNNRFLAERTGGTYSTLKVQPAELEDSGVYFCVSSPPRGTGELFFGEGSRLTVL.

The V call is TRBV20-1, the J call TRBJ1-5; TCRdb's D call of TRBD1 is untestable without DNA. Per the germline V gene, CDR1 is DFQATT and CDR2 is SNEGSKA (reference sequence). The length of the CDR3 is 12 residues. The CDR3 sequence: CSATGTNQPQHF.

V usage is TRBV28 and J usage is TRBJ2-3; as DNA is missing, the TRBD2 call by TCRdb cannot be tested. Germline V gives CDR1 MDHEN, CDR2 SYDVKM. This CDR3 is 16 amino acids long. The chain's CDR3 is CASSETSGSFTDTQYF.

This chain uses TRBV18 with TRBJ1-3. The CDR3 length is 14 residues. Germline lookup yields CDR1 KGHSH and CDR2 LQKENI. CDR3 residues: CASSPSYPGNTIYF.

The chain joins TRBV4-3 to TRBJ1-2. This CDR3 is built from 13 residues. Germline V gives CDR1 LGHNA, CDR2 YSLEER. This CDR3 reads CASSTWITEGYTF.

Here the CDR3 reads CASSLKGAVTEAFF. This sequence joins TRBV12-3 or TRBV12-4 and TRBJ1-1; TCRdb's D call of TRBD1 is untestable without DNA. The CDR3 has 14 residues.

The gene calls are TRBV7-2 and TRBJ2-3; TCRdb returns TRBD1, unconfirmable since there is no DNA. The CDR3 runs to 15 residues. Germline CDR1 and CDR2: SGHTA and FQGNSA. CDR3 sequence: CASSARRGVTDTQYF.

The chain has TRBV18 and TRBJ1-6. The CDR3 contains 14 residues. Germline V CDR1 and CDR2: KGHSH, LQKENI. CDR3 amino acids: CASSPQSTGSPLHF.

The genes are TRBV20-1 and TRBJ2-1. Looked up from germline, CDR1 is DFQATT and CDR2 is SNEGSKA (reference sequence). This CDR3 is 14 amino acids long. The CDR3 region is CSARGTSSYNEQFF.

This chain joins TRBV6-6 and TRBJ2-3. This CDR3 contains 14 residues. Germline V gene data show CDR1 as MNHNY and CDR2 as SVGAGI (reference sequence). The CDR3 loop reads CASTKSYWTDTQYF.

The chain combines TRBV7-2 with TRBJ2-7. The CDR3 totals 12 residues. Germline CDR1 and CDR2: SGHTA and FQGNSA. The CDR3 here is CASSLYLSEQYF.

The V gene is TRBV29-1, the J gene TRBJ2-5; checking the TCRdb D call of TRBD2 is not possible without DNA. Germline values: CDR1 SQVTM, CDR2 ANQGSEA. The CDR3 length is 12 residues. The CDR3 loop is CSVEAREETQYF.